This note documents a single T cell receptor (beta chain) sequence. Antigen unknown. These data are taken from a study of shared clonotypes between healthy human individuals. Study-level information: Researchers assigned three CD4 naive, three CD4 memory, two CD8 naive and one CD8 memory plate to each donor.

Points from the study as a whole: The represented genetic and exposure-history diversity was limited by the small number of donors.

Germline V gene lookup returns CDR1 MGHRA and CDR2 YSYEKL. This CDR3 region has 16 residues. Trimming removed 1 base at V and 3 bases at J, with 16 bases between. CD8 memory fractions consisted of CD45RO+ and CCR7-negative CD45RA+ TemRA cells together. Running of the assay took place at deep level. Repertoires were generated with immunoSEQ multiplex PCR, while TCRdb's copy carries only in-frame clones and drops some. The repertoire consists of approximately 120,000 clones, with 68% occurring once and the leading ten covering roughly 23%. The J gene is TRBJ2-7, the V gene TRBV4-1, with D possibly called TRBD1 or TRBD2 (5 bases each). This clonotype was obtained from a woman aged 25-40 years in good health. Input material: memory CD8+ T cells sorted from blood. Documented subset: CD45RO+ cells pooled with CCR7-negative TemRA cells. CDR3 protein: CASSQGRRDGFYEQYF. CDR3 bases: TGCGCCAGCAGCCAAGGTCGAAGGGACGGGTTCTACGAGCAGTACTTC.